This T cell receptor beta chain was observed in a study of shared clonotypes between healthy human individuals (dated by TCRdb to about 2020). About the full investigation: Three men and two women, aged 18 to 49 years, made up the cohort. Libraries were prepared and TCR repertoires were sequenced by different laboratories using diverse techniques, in order to increase sequencing depth and limit assay-specific biases. Per donor, leukapheresis produced somewhere between about 0.85 and 9.5 billion PBMCs. For each donor, three plates each were used for CD4 naive and CD4 memory, two plates were used for CD8 naive, and one plate was used for CD8 memory. To estimate repertoire size and how much clonotypes are shared between individuals, the study performed deep sequencing of blood TCR repertoires from 4 to 6 healthy adults. Study-wide conclusions, independent of this receptor: Rarefaction of sorted-subset datasets indicated incomplete sequencing despite the large sequencing depth. Pairwise subsampling indicated that sequencing depth was expected to affect the degree of clonotype sharing among donors. Because the study included a small number of donors, the genetic and exposure-history diversity represented was limited. Higher generation probabilities were observed for clonotypes shared by all four sorted-subset donors than for non-shared clonotypes. Sharing across a few donors was observed for roughly 5% of naive CD4, 3% to 3.5% of naive CD8, 2% to 2.5% of memory CD4, and less than 0.45% of memory CD8 clonotypes. Naive subsets generally had larger estimated clonotype richness than memory subsets did. Sampling was restricted to blood, and TCR repertoires in tissue are likely to differ from TCR repertoires in blood.

Using the deep immunoSEQ assay, multiplex PCR amplified TCR CDR3 regions from genomic DNA. Extracted genomic DNA from each cell subset was spread evenly across all wells of several immunoSEQ 96-well plates, with each plate serving as a replicate. For sorted subsets, approximately 210 ng genomic DNA, equal to 25,000 to 35,000 T cell genomes, was loaded into each replicate PCR. Purified libraries were quantified with a Qubit 3.0 fluorometer, sized on a Bioanalyzer 2100, and re-quantified with the KAPA Library Quantification kit. Every immunoSEQ 96-well plate was sequenced on a separate single-read 150-cycle Illumina NextSeq 550 flow cell. Per the source publication's procedure: Because only junctional sequences without quality scores were contained in the immunoSEQ output, filtering matching that applied to full-length reads could not be performed. Sequences were annotated with PyIR, a Python wrapper for IgBLAST v1.9, using IMGT germline references to assign V/J genes and CDR3. Reads were filtered out if the reads had weak V/J assignments (E-value above 1e-6), no CDR3, stop codons, out-of-frame junctions, or ambiguous translated residues. V3J clonotypes were defined by identical inferred V gene, J gene, and CDR3 amino acid sequence. To compute the percentage overlap between repertoires, the number of shared unique clonotypes was divided by the size of the smaller repertoire. Repertoire richness was assessed with RTK rarefaction, the Chao1 estimator, and Recon v2.1 estimates of unobserved clonotypes. OLGA was used to compute generation probabilities for all TCRbeta clonotypes that the gDNA method yielded from several donors. Imported from immuneACCESS, the table was reduced by TCRdb to in-frame sequences with V and J called. These copies leave out some clones; in studies compared against another copy, an unresolved V gene accounts for under half, and the cause of the remainder is not known. V and J calls plus clone size are reproduced from that table; the DNA served to infer D and trimming. This sample lists some 2,500,000 clones; less than 95% were detected once. Of the sample, 0.37% falls within the top ten clones.

On this clone: This receptor's antigen is unknown. No per-base quality is available; no much larger clone lies one base away.

Donors were healthy HIV-negative adults with no recently reported acute infections or vaccinations. Every donor was a Caucasian adult residing in Nashville, Tennessee, USA. Magnetic negative selection was used to enrich CD4+ T cells, after which naive cells were positively selected on CD45RA and the negative fraction became the memory subset. Blood was collected by leukapheresis, and PBMCs were isolated by Ficoll-Histopaque density gradient centrifugation and then cryopreserved in liquid nitrogen vapor phase. Analytical flow cytometry was used to check the purity and quantity of every magnetically sorted T cell population. Genomic DNA was isolated from each sorted fraction and quantified by UV absorbance on a Nanodrop 2000c. From its cysteine to its phenylalanine, the CDR3 spans 13 amino acids. The entry retains the CDR3 DNA only, 39 bases that are in frame from base 1. The germline V gene sets CDR1 to SGDLS and CDR2 to YYNGEE. V and J are truncated by 1 base and 6 bases respectively, leaving an intervening sequence of 9 bases.

The sample was naive CD4+ T cells from PBMCs. This specimen's cell subset or site label, interpreted: CD45RA+ positively selected. The sequence joins TRBV9 to TRBJ2-3, with TRBD2 perhaps the D gene, on 5 matching bases. The clonotype was recovered from a man younger than 35 in good health. Some clones in this sample may be carry-over from other donors' samples. The bases are TGTGCCAGCAGCGTATCTTCGGGGGATACGCAGTATTTT. This gives the protein CASSVSSGDTQYF. Outside the CDR3, residues come from the reference TRBV9 and TRBJ2-3 proteins, so the full variable domain is: DSGVTQTPKHLITATGQRVTLRCSPRSGDLSVYWYQQSLDQGLQFLIQYYNGEERAKGNILERFSAQQFPDLHSELNLSSLELGDSALYFCASSVSSGDTQYFGPGTRLTVL.